These T cell receptor beta chains were read from a single sample in a study of vaccination effects on CD4 cells after COVID-19. Using immunoSEQ multiplex PCR, the repertoire was profiled, and TCRdb retains in-frame clones only, with some absent. The top ten hold approximately 24% of the sample, which has roughly 20,000 clones, around 70% seen once. Their antigen targets remain unknown. The sample in question was CD4+ T cells from PBMCs cultured with HCoV-NL63 spike peptides, obtained before COVID-19 vaccination. All receptors come from a human donor who received a COVID-19 vaccine. CDR3s include the opening cysteine and the closing phenylalanine or tryptophan. D genes are given only for firm matches. The size entry is marked missing in some rows and otherwise reads once, few, many or a size class.

clone_size: .
v_call: TRBV7-2
j_call: TRBJ1-1
d_call: TRBD1
cdr3_nt: TGTGCCAGCAACTCAGAACGCCGACAGGGGGAGCTCGAAGCTTTCTTT
cdr3_aa: CASNSERRQGELEAFF

clone_size: .
v_call: TRBV5-6
j_call: TRBJ1-5
d_call: .
cdr3_nt: TGTGCCAGCAGCAACTGGGAGGGATTTAATCAGCCCCAGCATTTT
cdr3_aa: CASSNWEGFNQPQHF

clone_size: .
v_call: TRBV5-1
j_call: TRBJ1-1
d_call: .
cdr3_nt: TGCGCCAGCAGCTTTCATGGGGAGAACACTGAAGCTTTCTTT
cdr3_aa: CASSFHGENTEAFF

clone_size: .
v_call: TRBV28
j_call: TRBJ1-1
d_call: .
cdr3_nt: TGTGCCAGCAGTCTCAAGGGGGGAAACACTGAAGCTTTCTTT
cdr3_aa: CASSLKGGNTEAFF

clone_size: .
v_call: TRBV9
j_call: TRBJ1-6
d_call: TRBD1
cdr3_nt: TGTGCCAGCAGCCCAGGACAGGGGGCGCGATCACCCCTCCACTTT
cdr3_aa: CASSPGQGARSPLHF

clone_size: few
v_call: TRBV9
j_call: TRBJ1-6
d_call: .
cdr3_nt: TGTGCCAGCAGCCCGGCTGGGGGGCCCCTCCACTTT
cdr3_aa: CASSPAGGPLHF

clone_size: .
v_call: TRBV2
j_call: TRBJ2-1
d_call: TRBD2
cdr3_nt: TGTGCCAGCAGTCTAGCGGGGGGCGGGATCGATGAGCAGTTCTTC
cdr3_aa: CASSLAGGGIDEQFF

clone_size: .
v_call: TRBV14
j_call: TRBJ1-1
d_call: .
cdr3_nt: TGTGCCAGCAGCCAACTCAGGGAAGGGAGAGCTTTCTTT
cdr3_aa: CASSQLREGRAFF

clone_size: .
v_call: TRBV19
j_call: TRBJ1-1
d_call: TRBD1
cdr3_nt: TGTGCCAGTAGTAAGGCGACAGGGGTCACTGAAGCTTTCTTT
cdr3_aa: CASSKATGVTEAFF

clone_size: few
v_call: TRBV28
j_call: TRBJ2-7
d_call: .
cdr3_nt: TGTGCCAGCAGCCTTGGGTCCAGGTGGGAGCAGTACTTC
cdr3_aa: CASSLGSRWEQYF

clone_size: few
v_call: TRBV27
j_call: TRBJ2-2
d_call: .
cdr3_nt: TGTGCCAGCAGTTTTGGGACTCAAGTGACTCCCGGGGAGCTGTTTTTT
cdr3_aa: CASSFGTQVTPGELFF

clone_size: .
v_call: TRBV4-3
j_call: TRBJ2-7
d_call: .
cdr3_nt: TGCGCCAGCAGCCAAGATCGGGGGAACTACGAGCAGTACTTC
cdr3_aa: CASSQDRGNYEQYF

clone_size: once
v_call: TRBV5-1
j_call: TRBJ1-1
d_call: .
cdr3_nt: TGCGCCAGCAGCTTAGCAGGGAACACTGAAGCTTTCTTT
cdr3_aa: CASSLAGNTEAFF

clone_size: .
v_call: TRBV12-3/TRBV12-4
j_call: TRBJ1-5
d_call: .
cdr3_nt: TGTGCCAGCAGGGGAGGGAGGGATCAGCCCCAGCATTTT
cdr3_aa: CASRGGRDQPQHF

clone_size: .
v_call: TRBV24-1
j_call: TRBJ2-2
d_call: .
cdr3_nt: TGTGCCACCTCCCGCGACGGAGGGGACACCGGGGAGCTGTTTTTT
cdr3_aa: CATSRDGGDTGELFF

clone_size: .
v_call: TRBV6-5
j_call: TRBJ1-2
d_call: .
cdr3_nt: TGTGCCAGCAGCTCCCCCAGCGGGGATGGCTACACCTTC
cdr3_aa: CASSSPSGDGYTF

clone_size: few
v_call: TRBV28
j_call: TRBJ2-2
d_call: .
cdr3_nt: TGTGCCAGCATCCAAGGAGGGAACACCGGGGAGCTGTTTTTT
cdr3_aa: CASIQGGNTGELFF

clone_size: .
v_call: TRBV6-5
j_call: TRBJ1-2
d_call: .
cdr3_nt: TGTGCCAGCCAGGAGCAGGGTAGTGTGGGCGGCTACACCTTC
cdr3_aa: CASQEQGSVGGYTF

clone_size: .
v_call: TRBV6-2/TRBV6-3
j_call: TRBJ2-1
d_call: TRBD2
cdr3_nt: TGTGCCAGCAGTGGAGCGGGGTACAATGAGCAGTTCTTC
cdr3_aa: CASSGAGYNEQFF

clone_size: .
v_call: TRBV6-5
j_call: TRBJ1-2
d_call: TRBD1
cdr3_nt: TGTGCCAGCCACGACAGGGACCGCTATGGCTACACCTTC
cdr3_aa: CASHDRDRYGYTF

clone_size: .
v_call: TRBV29-1
j_call: TRBJ1-2
d_call: .
cdr3_nt: TGCAGCGTTACCCAGACGGCCTATGGCTACACCTTC
cdr3_aa: CSVTQTAYGYTF

clone_size: few
v_call: TRBV27
j_call: TRBJ2-5
d_call: .
cdr3_nt: TGTGCCAGCAACCGAACGCGACGGACTAACGAGACCCAGTACTTC
cdr3_aa: CASNRTRRTNETQYF

clone_size: .
v_call: TRBV28
j_call: TRBJ1-6
d_call: TRBD1
cdr3_nt: TGTGCCAGCAGCCGGGACAGGGCTTCACCCCTCCACTTT
cdr3_aa: CASSRDRASPLHF

clone_size: .
v_call: TRBV25-1
j_call: TRBJ2-3
d_call: TRBD2
cdr3_nt: TGTGCCAGCAGTGAGTCCACTAGCGGCACTAGCACAGATACGCAGTATTTT
cdr3_aa: CASSESTSGTSTDTQYF

clone_size: .
v_call: TRBV5-5
j_call: TRBJ1-6
d_call: .
cdr3_nt: TGTGCCAGCAGTGACCTGCGGGCCCGATTTTCAACCCCTCACTTT
cdr3_aa: CASSDLRARFSTPHF

clone_size: .
v_call: TRBV29-1
j_call: TRBJ1-2
d_call: TRBD1
cdr3_nt: TGCAGCGTTGACAGGACAGGGTGGAACTATGGCTACACCTTC
cdr3_aa: CSVDRTGWNYGYTF

clone_size: .
v_call: TRBV7-8
j_call: TRBJ2-3
d_call: .
cdr3_nt: TGTGCCAGCAGCTTAGCGGGGGGGCCGAATACGCAGTATTTT
cdr3_aa: CASSLAGGPNTQYF

clone_size: .
v_call: TRBV7-2
j_call: TRBJ2-5
d_call: .
cdr3_nt: TGTGCCAGCAGCAATCGGGGGCAAGAGACCCAGTACTTC
cdr3_aa: CASSNRGQETQYF

clone_size: .
v_call: TRBV28
j_call: TRBJ1-5
d_call: TRBD1
cdr3_nt: TGTGCCAGCAGGGCGACAGGGGGCGATAATCAGCCCCAGCATTTT
cdr3_aa: CASRATGGDNQPQHF

clone_size: .
v_call: TRBV6-1
j_call: TRBJ2-5
d_call: .
cdr3_nt: TGTGCCAGCAGTGAATTCCGGGAGACCCAGTACTTC
cdr3_aa: CASSEFRETQYF

clone_size: .
v_call: TRBV5-1
j_call: TRBJ1-6
d_call: TRBD1
cdr3_nt: TGCGCCAGCAGCGCCCGGGACAGGAATAATTCACCCCTCCACTTT
cdr3_aa: CASSARDRNNSPLHF

clone_size: once
v_call: TRBV7-7
j_call: TRBJ2-7
d_call: TRBD1
cdr3_nt: TGTGCTAGCAGTTACGAGACAGGGGGCGTCTACGAGCAGTACTTC
cdr3_aa: CASSYETGGVYEQYF

clone_size: .
v_call: TRBV29-1
j_call: TRBJ2-7
d_call: .
cdr3_nt: TGCAGCGTTGAGTGGGACGGGGTGCCCTACGAGCAGTACTTC
cdr3_aa: CSVEWDGVPYEQYF

clone_size: .
v_call: TRBV6-2/TRBV6-3
j_call: TRBJ2-7
d_call: TRBD1
cdr3_nt: TGTGCCAGCAGTTACTGGACAGGGACCTACGAGCAGTACTTC
cdr3_aa: CASSYWTGTYEQYF

clone_size: .
v_call: TRBV28
j_call: TRBJ1-2
d_call: TRBD1
cdr3_nt: TGTGCCAGCACCTCACAGGGGAGGTGGGTTCGATCCTATGGCTACACCTTC
cdr3_aa: CASTSQGRWVRSYGYTF

clone_size: .
v_call: TRBV10-2
j_call: TRBJ2-7
d_call: .
cdr3_nt: TGCGCCAGCCTAGACTGGGGTATGGACGAGCAGTACTTC
cdr3_aa: CASLDWGMDEQYF

clone_size: .
v_call: TRBV11-2
j_call: TRBJ1-2
d_call: .
cdr3_nt: TGTGCCAGCAGCTTAGAGGTGGGGGGATATGGCTACACCTTC
cdr3_aa: CASSLEVGGYGYTF

clone_size: .
v_call: TRBV29-1
j_call: TRBJ1-2
d_call: .
cdr3_nt: TGCAGCGTGGCCAGGAGGGGGGACTATGGCTACACCTTC
cdr3_aa: CSVARRGDYGYTF

clone_size: .
v_call: TRBV2
j_call: TRBJ1-2
d_call: TRBD1
cdr3_nt: TGTGCCAGCAGTGGAGGACAGGGGAGAGGCTATGGCTACACCTTC
cdr3_aa: CASSGGQGRGYGYTF

clone_size: .
v_call: TRBV27
j_call: TRBJ1-2
d_call: TRBD1
cdr3_nt: TGTGCCAGCAGAGCTCAGGGGGCGGAGAGGGATGGCTACACCTTC
cdr3_aa: CASRAQGAERDGYTF

clone_size: few
v_call: TRBV25-1
j_call: TRBJ2-7
d_call: TRBD1
cdr3_nt: TGTGCCAGCAGTGTCGGTCCCCGACAGGGTTATTACGAGCAGTACTTC
cdr3_aa: CASSVGPRQGYYEQYF

clone_size: .
v_call: TRBV27
j_call: TRBJ1-5
d_call: TRBD1
cdr3_nt: TGTGCCAGCAGTCCCCGGGACAGCTATGAGCCCCAGCATTTT
cdr3_aa: CASSPRDSYEPQHF

clone_size: .
v_call: TRBV10-3
j_call: TRBJ2-3
d_call: TRBD2
cdr3_nt: TGTGCCATCAGCCCAGCGGGGACCACAGATACGCAGTATTTT
cdr3_aa: CAISPAGTTDTQYF

clone_size: .
v_call: TRBV9
j_call: TRBJ2-7
d_call: .
cdr3_nt: TGTGCCAGCAGCGTAGGGCAAGGGGTTTCCTACGAGCAGTACTTC
cdr3_aa: CASSVGQGVSYEQYF

clone_size: .
v_call: TRBV3-1/TRBV3-2
j_call: TRBJ2-4
d_call: .
cdr3_nt: TGTGCCAGCAGCCAAGGGGGAGCCAAAAACATTCAGTACTTC
cdr3_aa: CASSQGGAKNIQYF

clone_size: .
v_call: TRBV24-1
j_call: TRBJ2-3
d_call: .
cdr3_nt: TGTGCCACCAGTGCCCCGGAACTAGGGTACAATACGCAGTATTTT
cdr3_aa: CATSAPELGYNTQYF

clone_size: .
v_call: TRBV4-1
j_call: TRBJ2-1
d_call: .
cdr3_nt: TGCGCCAGCAGCCGTATAGCCGGGAGCAATGAGCAGTTCTTC
cdr3_aa: CASSRIAGSNEQFF

clone_size: .
v_call: TRBV5-1
j_call: TRBJ1-2
d_call: TRBD1
cdr3_nt: TGCGCCAGCAGCTCGACAGGGTTACGTGGCTACACCTTC
cdr3_aa: CASSSTGLRGYTF

clone_size: .
v_call: TRBV19
j_call: TRBJ1-2
d_call: .
cdr3_nt: TGTGCCAGTAGGATGACCAGTCGACAGATAAACTATGGCTACACCTTC
cdr3_aa: CASRMTSRQINYGYTF

clone_size: .
v_call: TRBV5-4
j_call: TRBJ1-6
d_call: .
cdr3_nt: TGTGCCAGCAGCTTGGATAATTCACCCCTCCACTTT
cdr3_aa: CASSLDNSPLHF

clone_size: .
v_call: TRBV12-3/TRBV12-4
j_call: TRBJ2-2
d_call: .
cdr3_nt: TGTGCCAGCAGCTGGGGAGCCGGCGGGGAGCTGTTTTTT
cdr3_aa: CASSWGAGGELFF

clone_size: .
v_call: TRBV30
j_call: TRBJ1-2
d_call: .
cdr3_nt: TGTGCCTGGAGTTGGGTGGGGGCACGAAACTATGGCTACACCTTC
cdr3_aa: CAWSWVGARNYGYTF

clone_size: .
v_call: TRBV4-1
j_call: TRBJ2-4
d_call: .
cdr3_nt: TGCGCCAGCAGCCAAGGGCTCAGGAAAAACATTCAGTACTTC
cdr3_aa: CASSQGLRKNIQYF

clone_size: .
v_call: TRBV6-1
j_call: TRBJ1-3
d_call: .
cdr3_nt: TGTGCCAGCCGCCACGGTACGTCTGGAAACACCATATATTTT
cdr3_aa: CASRHGTSGNTIYF